The rows below give T cell receptor beta chains drawn from one sample of a study of a mutant IDH1 vaccine in newly diagnosed glioma. TCRdb keeps only in-frame clones here, not all; method: immunoSEQ multiplex PCR. The repertoire includes about 65,000 clones, 70% to 90% of them detected once, and roughly 4% sits in the top ten. Their cognate antigens are unknown. Here the sequenced sample was PBMCs, taken from a glioma patient whose treatment included an IDH1 peptide vaccine. The receptors shown here come from a man younger than 40 with glioma. Each CDR3 is given with its conserved first and last residue. A D gene is named only where the DNA matches it firmly. Clone size appears in some rows only: once, few, many, or a class for an expanded clone.

cdr3_nt cdr3_aa j_call clone_size v_call d_call
TGTGCCAGCAGCTTAGCCGGGACAGGGAACACTGAAGCTTTCTTT CASSLAGTGNTEAFF TRBJ1-1 few TRBV7-2 TRBD1
TGTGCCAGCAGTGATCGCGGACAGGGGGAGCTGTTTTTT CASSDRGQGELFF TRBJ2-2 NA TRBV2 NA
TGTGCCAGCAGCAGACAGGGAGTTGGCTATGGCTACACCTTC CASSRQGVGYGYTF TRBJ1-2 NA TRBV6-1 TRBD1
TGTGCCAGCAGTACACTCAGGGGGATTAACACTGAAGCTTTCTTT CASSTLRGINTEAFF TRBJ1-1 few TRBV6-5 TRBD1
TGCGCCAGCAGCTTGGCCCGGGATTCCCCTGACGAGCAGTACTTC CASSLARDSPDEQYF TRBJ2-7 NA TRBV5-1 NA
TGTGCTAGTGGTCCTTACCCGCCGGTAAGAGGCACCTTC CASGPYPPVRGTF TRBJ1-2 NA TRBV12-5 NA
TGTGCCAGCAGCTTGTCGGGGAACAGTTACCAAGAGACCCAGTACTTC CASSLSGNSYQETQYF TRBJ2-5 once TRBV5-4 NA
TGTGCCAGCAGCCAAGATATAGTGTCGTGGCCAGGGGGTGGCTACACCTTC CASSQDIVSWPGGGYTF TRBJ1-2 NA TRBV14 TRBD1
TGTGCCAGCTCACCGACGGACGGTAGGGCAACTAATGAAAAACTGTTTTTT CASSPTDGRATNEKLFF TRBJ1-4 NA TRBV18 NA
TGCGCCAGCAGTGAAGTGACAGGCAACGGGGAGCTGTTTTTT CASSEVTGNGELFF TRBJ2-2 few TRBV10-1 NA
TGTGCCAGCAGTATTCTAGATATCTATGGCTACACCTTC CASSILDIYGYTF TRBJ1-2 NA TRBV2 NA
TGCGCCAGCAGATTACGCAGGGGGCCAGTAACCTACGAGCAGTACTTC CASRLRRGPVTYEQYF TRBJ2-7 NA TRBV5-1 TRBD1
TGTGCCAGCAGCTCGATCGGACTAGCGGGCACAGATACGCAGTATTTT CASSSIGLAGTDTQYF TRBJ2-3 NA TRBV9 TRBD2
TGTGCCAGCAGCTTAGGGTGGGGCACTGAAGCTTTCTTT CASSLGWGTEAFF TRBJ1-1 NA TRBV7-7 NA
TGTGCCAGCAGTTTACTCGGGGGAGGGTCCACTGAAGCTTTCTTT CASSLLGGGSTEAFF TRBJ1-1 once TRBV6-1 NA
TGTGCCAGCTCATCTAGTGGCAGGGGGCTTACTGAAGCTTTCTTT CASSSSGRGLTEAFF TRBJ1-1 NA TRBV18 TRBD1
TGTGCCACCAGCAGAGGGACAGGGGGTAGGAATCAGCCCCAGCATTTT CATSRGTGGRNQPQHF TRBJ1-5 NA TRBV15 TRBD1
TGTGCCAGCAGTTCCGCCGCAGGGTTTAACACTGAAGCTTTCTTT CASSSAAGFNTEAFF TRBJ1-1 once TRBV28 NA
TGTGCCAGCAGCCAAGATTACGAGCAGTACTTC CASSQDYEQYF TRBJ2-7 NA TRBV4-2 NA
TGTGCCAGCTCACGGGTCGGACAGGGCCAACCCTACGAGCAGTACTTC CASSRVGQGQPYEQYF TRBJ2-7 NA TRBV18 TRBD1